The rows below give T cell receptor beta chains drawn from one sample of a study of patients and donors after allogeneic stem cell transplantation. TCRdb fed the RT-PCR reads into MiXCR, producing one record per CDR3 protein. The repertoire consists of approximately 170,000 distinct CDR3 sequences, with nearly 25% occurring once and the leading ten covering 25% to 30%. The sequencing input was blood, either unsorted or a sorted T cell fraction (not recorded which). The receptors originated from a human donor who was either an allogeneic HSCT recipient or a stem cell or donor lymphocyte infusion donor (not recorded which). It is not recorded whose cells these are; they may come from a transplant donor. CDR3s leave out the opening cysteine and the closing phenylalanine or tryptophan. The order of the fields is V gene, CDR3 length, CDR3 protein.

>TRBV5-1|13
ASSDRDTLTYGYT
>TRBV7-9|11
ASSYGGAYGYT
>TRBV5-1|11
ASSLDNSYEQY
>TRBV4-2|14
ASSQGRERLHQPQH
>TRBV20-1|9
SATWGGEQF
>TRBV12-3/TRBV12-4|11
ASCLEGAGPLH
>TRBV12-3/TRBV12-4|14
ASRKTGGQNTGELF
>TRBV5-1|14
ASSLLGDSYNSPLH
>TRBV20-1|13
SAFDRDRNYYGYT
>TRBV5-1|12
ASSLAWVKDTQY
>TRBV20-1|10
STNGRGDEQY
>TRBV12-3/TRBV12-4|11
ASTPGWLDTQY
>TRBV7-9|12
ASSLVFGHNEQF
>TRBV9|9
ASSGDNEQF
>TRBV2|10
ASSRDNQPQH
>TRBV5-1|14
ASSLDGTSDSYEQY
>TRBV6-5|12
ASKTAEANYGYT
>TRBV5-5|10
ASSFLDSPLH
>TRBV5-1|15
ASSGSLAGTLYNEQF
>TRBV12-3/TRBV12-4|12
ASSEEQVRETQY
>TRBV20-1|14
SARALGTVSNQPQH
>TRBV7-2|11
ASSIGQGDEQF
>TRBV14|12
ASSQTGNADTQY
>TRBV2|13
AGGNGQAPADTQY
>TRBV7-7|12
ASSLEAGGETQY
>TRBV5-1|16
ASSVDRGDRYSNQPQH
>TRBV18|12
ASSPRISGGEQF
>TRBV10-3|13
AINYRIIPPGEQF
>TRBV4-3|12
ASSQLTSGEKLF
>TRBV5-1|13
ASSLGPGGNTEAF
>TRBV2|11
ASSKDFSGAQF
>TRBV19|12
ASSMTRGVYGYT
>TRBV7-9|13
ASSLAGRGREKLF
>TRBV12-3/TRBV12-4|10
ASSLWGDTQY
>TRBV2|13
ASSGRRQMNTEAF
>TRBV20-1|13
SARDRSRELNEQF
>TRBV4-3|11
ASSQDSGQPQH